This T cell receptor beta chain came from a study of CXCR3-negative and CXCR3-positive naive CD8 T cells. Findings and caveats of the study: Comparison of naive cells showed more hydrophobic TRB CDR3s in CXCR3-positive than in CXCR3-negative naive cells.

The CDR3 loop spans 15 amino acids. As for this clonotype: The antigen is undetermined.

The authors prepared UMI-labeled TRB cDNA libraries by 5' RACE. TCRdb reprocessed the 5' RACE reads; each CDR3 protein has one entry and no DNA is given. In total, the table holds 150,000 or so distinct CDR3 sequences. Specimen: naive CXCR3+ CD8+ T cells from blood. Subset denoted: CD45RO-CCR7+CD27+CD95- naive CD8+ T cells expressing CXCR3 (TNR3+). V gene TRBV12-3 or TRBV12-4 combines with J gene TRBJ2-5; no DNA is available, so the TRBD2 call from TCRdb remains unchecked. The source of this sequence is a human donor in good health. Some clones in this sample may be carry-over from other donors' samples. CDR3 loop: CASTSRLAGWETQYF.